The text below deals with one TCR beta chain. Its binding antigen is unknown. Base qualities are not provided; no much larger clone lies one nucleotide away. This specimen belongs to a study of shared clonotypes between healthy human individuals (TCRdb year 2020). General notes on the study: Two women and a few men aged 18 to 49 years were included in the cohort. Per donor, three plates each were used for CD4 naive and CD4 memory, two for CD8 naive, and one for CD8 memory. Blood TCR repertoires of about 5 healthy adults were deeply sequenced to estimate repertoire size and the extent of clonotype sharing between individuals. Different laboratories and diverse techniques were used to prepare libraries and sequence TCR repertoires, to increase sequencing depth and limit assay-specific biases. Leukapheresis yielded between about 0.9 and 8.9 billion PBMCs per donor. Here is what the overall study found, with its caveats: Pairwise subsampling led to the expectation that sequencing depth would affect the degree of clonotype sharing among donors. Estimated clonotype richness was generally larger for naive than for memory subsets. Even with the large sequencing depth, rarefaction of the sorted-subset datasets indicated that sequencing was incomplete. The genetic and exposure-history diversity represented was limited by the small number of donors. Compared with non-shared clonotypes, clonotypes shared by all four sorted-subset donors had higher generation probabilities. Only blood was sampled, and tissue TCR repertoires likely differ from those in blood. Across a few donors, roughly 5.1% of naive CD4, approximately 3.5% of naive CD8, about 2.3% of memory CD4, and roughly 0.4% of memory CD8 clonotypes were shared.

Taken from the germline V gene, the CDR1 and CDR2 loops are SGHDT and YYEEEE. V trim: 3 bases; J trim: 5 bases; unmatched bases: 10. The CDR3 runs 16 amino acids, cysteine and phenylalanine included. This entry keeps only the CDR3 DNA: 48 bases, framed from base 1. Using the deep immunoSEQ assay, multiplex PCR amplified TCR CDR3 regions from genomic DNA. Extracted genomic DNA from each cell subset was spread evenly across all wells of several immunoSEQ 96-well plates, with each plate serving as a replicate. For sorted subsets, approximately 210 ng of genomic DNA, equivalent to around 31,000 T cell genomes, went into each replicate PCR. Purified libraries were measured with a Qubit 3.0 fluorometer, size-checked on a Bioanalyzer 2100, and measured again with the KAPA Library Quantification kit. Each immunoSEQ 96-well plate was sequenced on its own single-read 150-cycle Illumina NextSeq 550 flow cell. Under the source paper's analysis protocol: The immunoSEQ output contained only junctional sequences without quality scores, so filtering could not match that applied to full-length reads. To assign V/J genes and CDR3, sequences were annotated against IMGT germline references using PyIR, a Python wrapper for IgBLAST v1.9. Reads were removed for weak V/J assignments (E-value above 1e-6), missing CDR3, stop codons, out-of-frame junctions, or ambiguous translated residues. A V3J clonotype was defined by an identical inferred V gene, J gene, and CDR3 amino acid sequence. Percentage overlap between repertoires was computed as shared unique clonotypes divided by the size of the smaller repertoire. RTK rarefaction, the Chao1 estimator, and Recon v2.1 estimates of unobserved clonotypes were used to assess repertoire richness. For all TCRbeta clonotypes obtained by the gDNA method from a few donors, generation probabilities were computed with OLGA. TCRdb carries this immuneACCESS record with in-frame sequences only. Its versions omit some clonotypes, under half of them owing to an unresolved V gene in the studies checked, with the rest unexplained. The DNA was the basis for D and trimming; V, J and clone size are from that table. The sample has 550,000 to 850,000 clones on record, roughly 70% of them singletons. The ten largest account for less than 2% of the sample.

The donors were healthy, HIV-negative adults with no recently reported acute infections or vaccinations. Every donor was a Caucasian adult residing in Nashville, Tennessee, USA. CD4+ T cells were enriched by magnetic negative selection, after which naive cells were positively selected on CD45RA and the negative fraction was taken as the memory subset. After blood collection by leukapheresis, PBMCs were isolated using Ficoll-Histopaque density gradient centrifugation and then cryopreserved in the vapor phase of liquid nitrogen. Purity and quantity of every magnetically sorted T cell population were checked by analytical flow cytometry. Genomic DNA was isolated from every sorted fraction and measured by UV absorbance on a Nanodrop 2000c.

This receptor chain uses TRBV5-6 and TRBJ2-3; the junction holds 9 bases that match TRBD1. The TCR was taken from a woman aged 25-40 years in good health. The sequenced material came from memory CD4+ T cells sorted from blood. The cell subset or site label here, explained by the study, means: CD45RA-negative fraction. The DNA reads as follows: TGTGCCAGCAGCTCGTTCCGGGACAGGGTATTAGATACGCAGTATTTT. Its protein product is CASSSFRDRVLDTQYF.